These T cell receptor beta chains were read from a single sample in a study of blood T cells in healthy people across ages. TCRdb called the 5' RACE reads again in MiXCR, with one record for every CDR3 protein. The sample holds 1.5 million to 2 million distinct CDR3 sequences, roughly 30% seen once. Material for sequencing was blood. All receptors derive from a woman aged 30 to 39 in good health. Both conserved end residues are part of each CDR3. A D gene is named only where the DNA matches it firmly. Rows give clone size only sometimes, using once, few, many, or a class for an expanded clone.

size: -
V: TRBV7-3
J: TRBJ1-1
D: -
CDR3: CASSLSGSPITEAFF
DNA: TGTGCCAGCAGCTTATCGGGGTCCCCAATCACTGAAGCTTTCTTT

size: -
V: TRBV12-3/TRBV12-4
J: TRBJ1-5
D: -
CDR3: CASTPNSNQPQHF
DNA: TGTGCCAGCACCCCCAATAGCAATCAGCCCCAGCATTTT

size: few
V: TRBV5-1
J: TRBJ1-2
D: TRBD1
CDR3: CASSPTGQTHYGYTF
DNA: TGCGCCAGCAGCCCAACGGGACAGACGCACTATGGCTACACCTTC

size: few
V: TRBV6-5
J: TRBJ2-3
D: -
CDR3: CASSSWSTDTQYF
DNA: TGTGCCAGCAGCTCGTGGAGCACAGATACGCAGTATTTT

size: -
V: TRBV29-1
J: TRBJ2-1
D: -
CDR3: CSVVRHDNEQFF
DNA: TGCAGCGTTGTGAGGCACGACAATGAGCAGTTCTTC

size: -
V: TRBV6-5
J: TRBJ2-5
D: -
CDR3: CASSPPWGTKETQYF
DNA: TGTGCCAGCAGTCCCCCTTGGGGGACAAAAGAGACCCAGTACTTC

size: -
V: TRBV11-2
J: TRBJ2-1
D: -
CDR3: CASSLSWDNEQFF
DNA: TGTGCCAGCAGCTTATCTTGGGACAATGAGCAGTTCTTC

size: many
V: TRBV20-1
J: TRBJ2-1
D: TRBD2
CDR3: CSAPGTSGTSSNEQFF
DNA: TGCAGTGCCCCGGGGACTAGCGGGACCTCCAGCAATGAGCAGTTCTTC

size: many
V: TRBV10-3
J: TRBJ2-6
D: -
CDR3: CAIMSGSGANVLTF
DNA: TGTGCCATCATGTCGGGCTCTGGGGCCAACGTCCTGACTTTC

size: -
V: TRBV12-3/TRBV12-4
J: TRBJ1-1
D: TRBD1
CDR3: CASSPEGQLNTEAFF
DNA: TGTGCCAGCAGTCCTGAGGGACAGTTGAACACTGAAGCTTTCTTT

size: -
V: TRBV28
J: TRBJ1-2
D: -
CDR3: CASSFESGNGYTF
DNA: TGTGCCAGCAGTTTCGAATCGGGGAATGGCTACACCTTC

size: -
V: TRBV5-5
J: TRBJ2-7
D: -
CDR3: CAGSPRRSDPSYEQYF
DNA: TGTGCCGGCAGCCCCCGGAGGTCCGACCCCTCCTACGAGCAGTACTTC

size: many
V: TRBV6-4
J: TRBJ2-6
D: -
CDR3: CASSGGTRSGANVLTF
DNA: TGTGCCAGCAGTGGGGGCACCCGCTCTGGGGCCAACGTCCTGACTTTC

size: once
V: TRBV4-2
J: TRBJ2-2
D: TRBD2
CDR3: CASSQGGRAGAGELFF
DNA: TGTGCCAGCAGCCAAGGCGGGAGGGCGGGCGCCGGGGAGCTGTTTTTT

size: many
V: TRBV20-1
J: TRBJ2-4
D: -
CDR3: CSASVGGNIQYF
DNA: TGCAGTGCTAGTGTCGGGGGAAACATTCAGTACTTC

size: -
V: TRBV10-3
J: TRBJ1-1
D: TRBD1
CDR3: CAISDRGQANTEAFF
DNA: TGTGCCATCAGTGACAGGGGGCAGGCGAACACTGAAGCTTTCTTT

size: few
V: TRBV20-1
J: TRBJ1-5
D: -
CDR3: CSALEGGGRYQPQHF
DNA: TGCAGTGCTCTAGAAGGGGGTGGGCGGTATCAGCCCCAGCATTTT

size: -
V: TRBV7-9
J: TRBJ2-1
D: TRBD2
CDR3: CASSPQAGEGYNEQFF
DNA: TGTGCCAGCAGCCCCCAGGCGGGGGAGGGTTACAATGAGCAGTTCTTC

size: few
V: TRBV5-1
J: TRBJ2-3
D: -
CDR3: CASTPGASRGRSTQYF
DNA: TGCGCCAGCACACCCGGGGCTAGCAGAGGAAGGTCGACGCAGTATTTT

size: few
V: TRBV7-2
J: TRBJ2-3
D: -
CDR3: CASSLARAADTQYF
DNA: TGTGCCAGCAGCTTAGCACGGGCCGCAGATACGCAGTATTTT

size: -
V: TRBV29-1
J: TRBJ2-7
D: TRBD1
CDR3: CSVEDLRGLPYEQYF
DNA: TGCAGCGTTGAAGACCTCAGGGGGCTCCCCTACGAGCAGTACTTC